This TCR beta chain comes out of a study of response to subunit inactivated influenza vaccine. The germline V gene encodes CDR1 LNHNV and CDR2 YYDKDF (reference sequence). With 5 bases removed from V and 0 bases from J, the gap between germline ends came to 15 bases. The CDR3 has 16 amino acids. This clonotype was counted a few times. Its antigen is not identified. Each CDR3 protein is one row after TCRdb ran MiXCR on the RT-PCR reads. The table has just over 300,000 distinct CDR3 sequences, 21% seen once. Study-wide results and limits: The authors suggested that every seasonal influenza vaccination recruits few new T cells.

The rearrangement uses TRBV15 and TRBJ2-3, with TRBD1 as a possible D gene (6 bases). The sequence derives from a man aged 50 to 69 who received an inactivated influenza vaccine. Sequenced here: PBMCs from blood, sampled about 19 months after vaccination. Here the CDR3 reads CATSPGARPSTDTQYF. The CDR3 nucleotides are TGTGCCACCAGCCCAGGGGCGAGGCCAAGCACAGATACGCAGTATTTT.